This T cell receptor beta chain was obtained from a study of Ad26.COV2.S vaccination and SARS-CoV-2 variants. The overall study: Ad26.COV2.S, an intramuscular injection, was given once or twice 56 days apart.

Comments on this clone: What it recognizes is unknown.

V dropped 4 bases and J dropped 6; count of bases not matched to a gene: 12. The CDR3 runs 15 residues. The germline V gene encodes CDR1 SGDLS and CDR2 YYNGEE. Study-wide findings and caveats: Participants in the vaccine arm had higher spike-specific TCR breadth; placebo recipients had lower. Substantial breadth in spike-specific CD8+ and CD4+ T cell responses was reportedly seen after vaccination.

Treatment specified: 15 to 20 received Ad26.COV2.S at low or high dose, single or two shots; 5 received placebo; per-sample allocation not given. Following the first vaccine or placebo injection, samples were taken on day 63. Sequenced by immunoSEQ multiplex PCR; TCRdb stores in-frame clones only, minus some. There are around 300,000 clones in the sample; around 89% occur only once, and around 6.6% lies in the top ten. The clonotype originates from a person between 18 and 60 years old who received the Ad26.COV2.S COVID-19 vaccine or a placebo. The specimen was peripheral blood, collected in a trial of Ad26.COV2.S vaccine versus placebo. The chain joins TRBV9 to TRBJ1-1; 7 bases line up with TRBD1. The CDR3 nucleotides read TGTGCCAGCAGCCTTAGAGGGGACAGTTCGGCTGAAGCTTTCTTT. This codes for CASSLRGDSSAEAFF.